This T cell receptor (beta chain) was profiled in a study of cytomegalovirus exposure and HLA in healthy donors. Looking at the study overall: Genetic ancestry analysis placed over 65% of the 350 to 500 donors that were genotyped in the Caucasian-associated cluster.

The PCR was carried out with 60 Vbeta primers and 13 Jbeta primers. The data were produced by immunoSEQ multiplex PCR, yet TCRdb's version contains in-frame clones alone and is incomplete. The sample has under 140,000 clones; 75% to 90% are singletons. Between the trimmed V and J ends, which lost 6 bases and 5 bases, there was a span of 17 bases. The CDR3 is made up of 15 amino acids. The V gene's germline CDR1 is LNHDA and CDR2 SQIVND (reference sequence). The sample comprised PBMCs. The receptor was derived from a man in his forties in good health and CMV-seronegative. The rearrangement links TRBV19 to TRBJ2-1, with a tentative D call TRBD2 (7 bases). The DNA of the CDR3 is TGTGCCAGTAGCAACGGGGGGCTCCCAAACAATGAGCAGTTCTTC. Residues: CASSNGGLPNNEQFF.